One and the same sample provided the 22 T cell receptor beta chains below, sequenced in a study of technical replicates of blood from a handful of donors (dated by TCRdb to about 2017). The receptor library was made with the immunoSEQ multiplex PCR assay. The clones in this table, taken by TCRdb from immuneACCESS, are in-frame only. Not every clone is retained; where verified, under half of the shortfall comes from an unresolved V gene, and the cause of the rest is unknown. The sample profile shows just over 70,000 clones; about 94% of them were found once. The ten largest clones capture about 0.35% of the sample. Sequenced: T cells isolated from PBMCs. These receptors were collected from a human donor in good health.

This chain links TRBV7-9 with TRBJ2-1; 13 nucleotides align to TRBD2. The CDR3 runs 15 residues. CDR1 is SEHNR, CDR2 FQNEAQ, per germline (reference sequence). The V segment lost 5 bases and the J segment 6 bases; nucleotides outside the gene matches: 4. The CDR3 spells CASSTLAGGTNEQFF. The DNA for the CDR3 is TGTGCCAGCAGCACACTAGCGGGAGGGACCAATGAGCAGTTCTTC.

The chain combines TRBV6-1 with TRBJ2-2; 8 bases agree with TRBD1. Trimming at V came to 5 bases and at J to 6 bases, leaving 8 bases not matched to a gene. CDR1 is MNHNS and CDR2 is SASEGT in the germline V gene. This CDR3 spans 15 amino acids. This CDR3 is CASSLAGGFAGELFF. CDR3 DNA sequence: TGTGCCAGCAGTCTAGCAGGGGGCTTTGCCGGGGAGCTGTTTTTT.

This clone was seen a few times. The rearrangement joins TRBV12-5 to TRBJ1-1; tentative D call: TRBD1 (5 bases). The CDR3 loop spans 15 amino acids. V lost 5 bases, J lost 0 bases, and 13 bases lay in between. Germline V gene data show CDR1 as LGHNT and CDR2 as FRNRAP. In DNA form, the CDR3 reads TGTGCTAGTGGTCCCGACAGCCAGATGAACACTGAAGCTTTCTTT. Its protein product is CASGPDSQMNTEAFF.

The V gene is TRBV5-1, the J gene TRBJ2-7, with 12 bases lining up with TRBD2. The germline gives CDR1 SGHRS, CDR2 YFSETQ. The junction had 6 bases not matched to a gene; V was cut back by 0 bases and J by 5 bases. This CDR3 spans 16 amino acids. As DNA, the CDR3 is TGCGCCAGCAGCTTGGGACTAGCGGGAGCTGAGGACGAGCAGTACTTC. Its translation is CASSLGLAGAEDEQYF. Complete variable domain (other parts from reference TRBV5-1 and TRBJ2-7): KAGVTQTPRYLIKTRGQQVTLSCSPISGHRSVSWYQQTPGQGLQFLFEYFSETQRNKGNFPGRFSGRQFSNSRSEMNVSTLELGDSALYLCASSLGLAGAEDEQYFGPGTRLTVT.

CDR3 in amino acids: CASSNRAYSGLTEAFF. In nucleotides, the CDR3 is TGTGCCAGCAGCAACAGGGCCTACTCCGGCCTAACCGAAGCTTTCTTT. The genes are TRBV13 and TRBJ1-1; D is possibly TRBD1 (6 bases). This CDR3 has 16 residues. Trimming stripped 5 bases from V and 8 bases from J, with 24 bases between. CDR1 and CDR2 from the germline V gene are PRHDT and FYEKMQ (reference sequence).

V usage is TRBV7-3 and J usage is TRBJ1-1, with D possibly matching TRBD1 (6 bases). The CDR3 totals 14 residues. Trimming removed 3 bases from V and 7 bases from J, with 15 bases in between. Germline V gene lookup returns CDR1 SGHTA and CDR2 FQGTGA. The DNA of the CDR3 is TGTGCCAGCAGCTTGGGGGCGTCAAGGGATGAAGCTTTCTTT. Its protein product is CASSLGASRDEAFF.

The chain carries TRBV6-1 and TRBJ2-7; weak D call: TRBD2 (6 bases). CDR1 is MNHNS and CDR2 is SASEGT in the germline V gene. The V and J ends lost 8 bases and 0 bases respectively, with 17 bases between them. The CDR3 sequence is 15 residues long. The CDR3 here is CASVEGPYSSYEQYF. In DNA form, the CDR3 reads TGTGCCAGCGTGGAGGGGCCCTATAGCTCCTACGAGCAGTACTTC.

The chain uses TRBV5-1 and TRBJ1-1, with a weak D call TRBD1 (5 bases). Germline CDR1 reads SGHRS; CDR2 reads YFSETQ. Trimming shortened V by 6 bases and J by 2 bases, and 14 bases separated the two germline ends. The CDR3 runs 14 residues. The CDR3 reads CASKSGGGNTEAFF. The CDR3 DNA sequence: TGCGCCAGCAAGTCGGGGGGGGGAAACACTGAAGCTTTCTTT.

The J gene is TRBJ1-5, the V gene TRBV18, with 7 nucleotides matching TRBD1. The CDR3 is made up of 13 amino acids. Germline values: CDR1 KGHSH, CDR2 LQKENI. V trimming: 3 bases; J trimming: 10 bases; junction bases outside the gene matches: 6. The CDR3 nucleotides are TGTGCCAGCTCACCCGACGGGACAGTCCCCCAGCATTTT. The encoded protein is CASSPDGTVPQHF.

V is TRBV6-5 and J is TRBJ1-1, with a tentative D call TRBD1 (5 bases). Germline loops: CDR1 MNHEY, CDR2 SVGAGI. Trimming pared 1 base from V and 1 base from J, leaving 7 bases between. This CDR3 comprises 14 residues. CDR3 in DNA: TGTGCCAGCAGTTACTTAGGACAGAACACTGAAGCTTTCTTT. It translates to CASSYLGQNTEAFF.

The chain has TRBV30 and TRBJ1-2; D is unresolved. CDR3 length: 15 amino acids. The V and J ends lost 0 bases and 3 bases respectively, with 14 bases between them. Germline values: CDR1 GTSNPN, CDR2 SVGIG (reference sequence). The chain's CDR3 is CAWSVLRGTYYGYTF. In DNA, the CDR3 is TGTGCCTGGAGTGTATTACGGGGAACCTACTATGGCTACACCTTC.

The chain uses TRBV5-1 and TRBJ1-1; D is unresolved. Looked up from germline, CDR1 is SGHRS and CDR2 is YFSETQ. The CDR3 length is 15 residues. With 0 bases removed from V and 4 bases from J, the gap between germline ends came to 13 bases. CDR3 residues: CASSLESIGSTEAFF. In nucleotides, the CDR3 is TGCGCCAGCAGCTTGGAGAGCATTGGGAGCACTGAAGCTTTCTTT.

The chain is built from TRBV6-1 and TRBJ2-5; D call uncertain. The V gene's germline CDR1 is MNHNS and CDR2 SASEGT. CDR3 size: 12 residues. V lost 1 base and J 4 bases, leaving 4 bases between the germline ends. The CDR3 loop reads CASSEVLETQYF. CDR3 DNA sequence: TGTGCCAGCAGTGAAGTCTTAGAGACCCAGTACTTC.

The gene calls are TRBV2 and TRBJ2-7; 7 bases line up with TRBD1. V gave up 6 bases and J gave up 4 bases; unmatched junction bases: 9. CDR3 length: 14 residues. Germline V gene data show CDR1 as SNHLY and CDR2 as FYNNEI. This CDR3 reads CASRPPTGLYEQYF. CDR3 nucleotides: TGTGCCAGCAGACCTCCGACAGGGTTATACGAGCAGTACTTC.

V gene TRBV14 combines with J gene TRBJ2-1; TRBD2 matches 10 bases. V shed 5 bases, J shed 2 bases, and the junction held 0 bases outside the gene matches. The CDR3 contains 14 residues. Germline CDR1 is SGHDN and CDR2 is FVKESK. The CDR3 protein is CASSSGRAYNEQFF. For the CDR3, the DNA is TGTGCCAGCAGCAGCGGGAGGGCCTACAATGAGCAGTTCTTC.

The V gene is TRBV5-4, the J gene TRBJ2-7; possibly TRBD1 for D (7 bases). Between the trimmed V and J ends, which lost 4 bases and 5 bases, there was a span of 13 bases. The CDR3 runs to 13 residues. CDR1 and CDR2 from the germline V gene are SGHNT and YYREEE (reference sequence). The CDR3 region is CASSLQGTDEQYF. CDR3 sequence (DNA): TGTGCCAGCAGCCTACAGGGGACTGACGAGCAGTACTTC.

The genes are TRBV2 and TRBJ2-5, with D unresolved. This CDR3 is 9 amino acids long. The germline CDR1 and CDR2 sequences are SNHLY and FYNNEI. V was clipped by 10 bases and J by 3 bases, with 3 bases between them. The CDR3 spells CATEETQYF. The CDR3 DNA is TGTGCCACAGAAGAGACCCAGTACTTC.

The chain has TRBV14 and TRBJ2-1; D is perhaps TRBD1 (6 bases). Germline lookup yields CDR1 SGHDN and CDR2 FVKESK. The length of the CDR3 is 15 residues. Trimming cost V 3 bases and J 5 bases, with 14 bases left between them. The CDR3 DNA sequence: TGTGCCAGCAGCCATCTCAGGGGTGTAAACAATGAGCAGTTCTTC. It is translated as CASSHLRGVNNEQFF.

The chain has TRBV4-1 and TRBJ2-3; D not resolved. Germline CDR1 is MGHRA and CDR2 is YSYEKL. Trimming shortened V by 0 bases and J by 6 bases, and 4 bases separated the two germline ends. The CDR3 length is 12 residues. The CDR3 coding sequence is TGCGCCAGCAGCCAAGATACTGATACGCAGTATTTT. This translates into CASSQDTDTQYF.

CDR3 in DNA: TGTGCCAGCAGCTTATACGGAGGTGGAATAGCGGGAGAAAATGAGCAGTTCTTC. Amino acid sequence: CASSLYGGGIAGENEQFF. This chain links TRBV7-3 with TRBJ2-1, with 9 bases aligning to TRBD2. Germline V gene data show CDR1 as SGHTA and CDR2 as FQGTGA. CDR3 length equals 18 residues. The J segment lost 7 bases and the V segment lost 2 bases, leaving 15 bases of the junction unmatched.

V usage is TRBV15 and J usage is TRBJ1-4; a possible D gene is TRBD1 (5 bases). The ends were cut back, 7 bases at V and 9 bases at J, with 18 bases in the middle. Per the germline V gene, CDR1 is LNHNV and CDR2 is YYDKDF (reference sequence). This CDR3 comprises 14 residues. CDR3 protein: CATTLSGGEKKLFF. In DNA form, the CDR3 reads TGTGCCACCACCCTCTCCGGGGGGGAAAAAAAACTGTTTTTT.

The V and J genes are TRBV5-1 and TRBJ2-3, with D possibly being TRBD2 (6 bases). Germline assignment: CDR1 SGHRS and CDR2 YFSETQ. Trimming removed 0 bases from V and 0 bases from J, with 11 bases in between. The CDR3 contains 16 residues. CDR3 region: CASSLDRGDSTDTQYF. CDR3 DNA: TGCGCCAGCAGCTTGGACCGCGGGGACAGCACAGATACGCAGTATTTT.